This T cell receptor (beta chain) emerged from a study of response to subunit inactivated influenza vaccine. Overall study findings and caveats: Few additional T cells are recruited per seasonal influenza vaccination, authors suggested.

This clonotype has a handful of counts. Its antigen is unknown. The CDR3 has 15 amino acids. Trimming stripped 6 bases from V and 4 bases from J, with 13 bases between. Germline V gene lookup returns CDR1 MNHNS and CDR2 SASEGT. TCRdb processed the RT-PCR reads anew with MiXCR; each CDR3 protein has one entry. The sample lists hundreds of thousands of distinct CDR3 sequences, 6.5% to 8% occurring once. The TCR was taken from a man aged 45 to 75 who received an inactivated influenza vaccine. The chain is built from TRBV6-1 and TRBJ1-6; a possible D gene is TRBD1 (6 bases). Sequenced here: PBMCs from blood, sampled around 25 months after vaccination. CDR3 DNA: TGTGCCAGCAGCCCAACAGGGACATATAATTCACCCCTCCACTTT. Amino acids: CASSPTGTYNSPLHF.